This T cell receptor beta chain was recorded in a study of OX40 agonist ivuxolimab in advanced cancers. On this clone: Its specificity is unknown.

There are 13 residues in the CDR3. Trimming took 7 bases from V and 1 from J, leaving 9 bases between them. CDR1 is SNHLY, CDR2 FYNNEI, per germline. The study's findings and limits: Undetermined was the antigen specificity of the expanded peripheral T cells. There was clonal expansion of CD4+ and CD8+ blood T cells by week 6 at 0.1 to 3.0 mg/kg.

Only in-frame clones appear in the TCRdb table, and some are missing; sequencing was by immunoSEQ multiplex PCR. The table has 90,000 to 100,000 clones, around nine tenths seen once. The source material was CD4+ or CD8+ T cells sorted from blood, sampled in a trial of the OX40 agonist ivuxolimab. This receptor was identified in an adult with an advanced solid tumor such as melanoma, head and neck, liver or kidney cancer. J is TRBJ2-3 and V is TRBV2; the D is unclear. The CDR3 sequence is CASNVGGTDTQYF. The DNA for the CDR3 is TGTGCCAGCAATGTGGGCGGCACAGATACGCAGTATTTT. The whole variable domain, filled in from reference TRBV2 and TRBJ2-3, reads EPEVTQTPSHQVTQMGQEVILRCVPISNHLYFYWYRQILGQKVEFLVSFYNNEISEKSEIFDDQFSVERPDGSNFTLKIRSTKLEDSAMYFCASNVGGTDTQYFGPGTRLTVL.